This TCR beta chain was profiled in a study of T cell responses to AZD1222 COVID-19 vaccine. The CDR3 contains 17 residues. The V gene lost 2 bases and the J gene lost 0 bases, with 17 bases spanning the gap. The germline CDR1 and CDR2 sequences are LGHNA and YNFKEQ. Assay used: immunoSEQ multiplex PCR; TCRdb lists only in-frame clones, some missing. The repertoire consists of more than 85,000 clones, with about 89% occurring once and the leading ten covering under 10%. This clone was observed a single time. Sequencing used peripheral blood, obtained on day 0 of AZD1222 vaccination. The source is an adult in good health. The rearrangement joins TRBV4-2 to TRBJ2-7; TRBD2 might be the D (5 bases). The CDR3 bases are TGTGCCAGCAGCCAACCGACCCTTAGACGGGACTCCTACGAGCAGTACTTC. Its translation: CASSQPTLRRDSYEQYF.